This T cell receptor (beta chain) was captured in a study of human T cells and chemical hapten exposure (dated by TCRdb to about 2021). Concerning the study at large: For sensitization, 2% DPC in acetone was applied to a roughly 2 cm by roughly 2 cm area of upper inner arm skin. Throughout the approximately 25-week study period, patients were also given weekly therapeutic DPC doses on the scalp. Patch testing was done on the upper back using Finn chambers containing 0.01% DPC, and results were scored after 6 days according to International Contact Dermatitis Research Group standards. Most of the patients in the cohort were female, and the cohort covered alopecia areata with under or over 50% scalp involvement, alopecia totalis and alopecia universalis. The libraries were sequenced as a pool, and the TCR yield per sample differed mostly because of small variations in library volumes within the pool. This study followed changes in the peripheral blood TCR repertoire in vivo during primary and secondary sensitization of alopecia patients to the hapten diphenylcyclopropenone (DPC). Blood samples were taken from patients before sensitization (week 0) and then at 2, 6 and about 24 weeks after DPC sensitization. Twenty-nine alopecia patients gave blood for TCR sequencing at one to four time points (pre-sensitization, 2, 6 and 24 weeks).

Germline trimming: 6 bases from V, 4 bases from J; junction bases outside gene matches: 7. The CDR3, from cysteine to phenylalanine, totals 15 residues. CDR3 DNA is the only sequence kept; it has 45 bases, read in frame from the first base. The study at large found these results: Compared with pre-sensitization or healthy control sets, expanded TCRs formed significantly more large CDR3 similarity clusters, which is consistent with antigen-driven responses. All patients had alopecia, a presumed autoimmune disease, so their immune response might differ from that of healthy individuals. DPC sensitization did not change the number of TCRs with a frequency above 1 in 1000, and there was no evidence of changes in global repertoire structure. Repeated subsampling changed both the strength of the expansion versus patch-test correlation and the threshold at which the correlation became significant. A positive correlation was found between the number of PT1 expanded TCRs and patch test score, with significance reached at thresholds 8, 16 and 32 but not 4.

Explained via the paper, the time point label denotes: patch test 3, about 24 weeks after DPC sensitization. The label giving this sample's treatment or condition can be read as: therapeutic diphenylcyclopropenone sensitization with weekly scalp DPC. Blood at each patch-test visit was drawn before the patch test was applied. Eligible patients were aged 18 to 70, diagnosed with alopecia, deemed suitable for DPC therapy, and excluded if pregnant. Unfractionated whole blood was collected in Tempus Blood RNA tubes, and total RNA was extracted from that blood. Comment on this clonotype: Which antigen it targets is not known. One base away there is no much larger clone; base qualities are not given.

The library came from RACE. TCRdb names NextSeq 500 as the instrument used. Library preparation attached unique molecular identifiers to individual cDNA molecules for quantitative, reproducible TCR counting. Both TCR alpha and TCR beta chains were sequenced from each blood RNA sample. From the authors' description of their analysis: Samples had a median of roughly 99,000 TCRs, with a range from roughly 23,224 to 750,000. V, J and CDR3 annotation of the TCR reads was performed with the Decombinator software suite. To make PS versus PT1 abundance plots, every sample was subsampled to the same number of TCRs (28,000). TCRs were defined as expanded if absent before sensitization and observed at least eight times at the 2-week time point. Starting from the raw public reads, TCRdb applied fastp trimming at Q25, assembled clones with MiXCR and retained in-frame beta chains. Each entry is one CDR3 protein sequence, shown with its most common DNA and genes. What appears here as the V and J calls and clone size reflects TCRdb's work, not the paper's. Across this sample there are roughly 150,000 distinct CDR3 sequences, with about a quarter seen only once. The ten most abundant clones make up roughly 2% of the sample.

The sample was whole blood, taken in connection with sensitization to the hapten diphenylcyclopropenone (DPC). The TCR comes from a young woman with alopecia areata. Some clones in this sample may be carry-over from other donors' samples. Recombination linked TRBV12-3 or TRBV12-4 to TRBJ1-5, with TRBD1 matching 9 junction bases. The nucleotides read TGTGCCAGCAGGACCGGGACAGGGATAAATCAGCCCCAGCATTTT. This encodes CASRTGTGINQPQHF.